This is a list of T cell receptor beta chains from one sample in a study of post-analysis software for immune sequencing data. TCRdb re-derived calls from the PCR reads in MiXCR, one entry per CDR3 protein. The profile shows 350,000 to 500,000 distinct CDR3 sequences, 30% to 45% of them singletons. Sequencing used blood. The receptors shown here come from a girl aged 2-9 years with multiple sclerosis. The CDR3 runs from the conserved cysteine through the conserved F or W. A D gene is named only where the DNA matches it firmly. Not every row has a clone size; where given, it reads once, few, many or a size class.

j_gene	v_gene	d_gene	abundance	CDR3nt	CDR3aa
TRBJ1-2	TRBV7-3	NA	few	TGTGCCAGCAGCTTAACTGGCACAGGGCCCTATGGCTACACCTTC	CASSLTGTGPYGYTF
TRBJ1-1	TRBV11-2	NA	few	TGTGCCAGCCGACAACGGGCAGGGAAGAACACTGAAGCTTTCTTT	CASRQRAGKNTEAFF
TRBJ2-7	TRBV7-9	NA	NA	TGTGTCAGCAGCTTAGCTGGGACAAACTACGAGCAGTACTTC	CVSSLAGTNYEQYF
TRBJ2-1	TRBV27	TRBD2	NA	TGTGCCAGCACCAGGACTAGCAGTAATGAGCAGTTCTTC	CASTRTSSNEQFF
TRBJ2-7	TRBV10-3	NA	NA	TGTGCCATCAGTGTGGTTGGGGGAGCCTCCTACGAGCAGTACTTC	CAISVVGGASYEQYF
TRBJ2-7	TRBV20-1	TRBD1	few	TGCAGTGCAGGGCCGGACAGGATCGAGCAGTACTTC	CSAGPDRIEQYF
TRBJ2-3	TRBV28	TRBD1	few	TGTGCCAGCAGTTTCCCAGGACAGGGGATGACAGATACGCAGTATTTT	CASSFPGQGMTDTQYF
TRBJ1-1	TRBV7-9	TRBD1	NA	TGTGCCAGCAGCCCCATAGACAGGGTGAACACTGAAGCTTTCTTT	CASSPIDRVNTEAFF
TRBJ2-7	TRBV27	TRBD1	NA	TGTGCCAGCAGTTTTTGGGTGGGGACAGGCTACGAGCAGTACTTC	CASSFWVGTGYEQYF
TRBJ2-7	TRBV12-3/TRBV12-4	NA	few	TGTGCCAGCAGGACCCGGCCAAGCAACGAGCAGTACTTC	CASRTRPSNEQYF
TRBJ2-4	TRBV28	NA	NA	TGTGCCAGCAGCCTATCGCCACCCCTTCGACTGGGTGCGGGCATTCAGTACTTC	CASSLSPPLRLGAGIQYF
TRBJ2-7	TRBV7-9	TRBD1	NA	TGTGCCAGCAGCGGACGGACAGGGGAAACCTACGAGCAGTACTTC	CASSGRTGETYEQYF
TRBJ2-3	TRBV6-5	NA	NA	TGTGCCAGCAGAGAAGGGGGGGGGCTCCCAGATACGCAGTATTTT	CASREGGGLPDTQYF
TRBJ1-1	TRBV4-1	TRBD1	NA	TGCGCCAGCAGCCGTGCCCGGGACAGGGGATCGAGGAACACTGAAGCTTTCTTT	CASSRARDRGSRNTEAFF
TRBJ2-1	TRBV20-1	TRBD1	NA	TGCAGTGCTGGACCGGGACAGGGGTACAATGAGCAGTTCTTC	CSAGPGQGYNEQFF
TRBJ2-3	TRBV6-2/TRBV6-3	TRBD2	NA	TGTGCCAGCAGTTACTCTGCTAGCGGCGCAGATACGCAGTATTTT	CASSYSASGADTQYF
TRBJ2-7	TRBV29-1	TRBD1	NA	TGCAGCGTTGAGTTCGGGACAGGGGGGACCTACGAGCAGTACTTC	CSVEFGTGGTYEQYF
TRBJ2-1	TRBV11-2	NA	NA	TGTGCCAGCAGCCTAGCCCAGTGGCTCAATGAGCAGTTCTTC	CASSLAQWLNEQFF
TRBJ2-5	TRBV20-1	TRBD1	few	TGCAGTGCTAACAGGGGGCGGAGGGTAGAGACCCAGTACTTC	CSANRGRRVETQYF
TRBJ2-4	TRBV5-1	TRBD2	few	TGCGCCAGCAGCTCTTCCGGGACTAGCGGTAAAAACATTCAGTACTTC	CASSSSGTSGKNIQYF
TRBJ1-4	TRBV7-2	TRBD1	few	TGTGCCAGCAGCTTACGGACAGGGAAGGGAGAAAAACTGTTTTTT	CASSLRTGKGEKLFF
TRBJ2-1	TRBV7-8	NA	few	TGTGCCAGCAGCCCCTGGCCTAGCTTAGGGTACAATGAGCAGTTCTTC	CASSPWPSLGYNEQFF
TRBJ2-3	TRBV7-9	TRBD2	NA	TGTGCCAGCAGCCCGTTGACTAGCGACATCACAGATACGCAGTATTTT	CASSPLTSDITDTQYF
TRBJ1-2	TRBV20-1	NA	NA	TGCAGTGCTAGAGAACAAGGAGGGATGTTCTATGGCTACACCTTC	CSAREQGGMFYGYTF
TRBJ2-1	TRBV29-1	NA	NA	TGCAGCGTTGAAGATCGGCAGGGAATGGGGAATGAGCAGTTCTTC	CSVEDRQGMGNEQFF
TRBJ1-1	TRBV4-3	NA	NA	TGCGCCAGCAGCCAAGTGGGGCAGCCGAACACTGAAGCTTTCTTT	CASSQVGQPNTEAFF
TRBJ2-7	TRBV20-1	TRBD2	NA	TGCAGTGCCCCAAGCGGGGTACTCTCCTACGAGCAGTACTTC	CSAPSGVLSYEQYF
TRBJ2-7	TRBV5-1	TRBD2	NA	TGCGCCAGCAGCCGGGGGGGACTAGTACACCCTAACTCCTACGAGCAGTACTTC	CASSRGGLVHPNSYEQYF
TRBJ2-7	TRBV6-2/TRBV6-3	TRBD2	once	TGTGCCAGCAGACATCCTAGCGGGAGGGCCTACGAGCAGTACTTC	CASRHPSGRAYEQYF
TRBJ2-6	TRBV27	NA	few	TGTGCCAGCAGGCAGGGCACAACTCGTTACTCTGGGGCCAACGTCCTGACTTTC	CASRQGTTRYSGANVLTF
TRBJ2-1	TRBV7-3	NA	few	TGTGCCAGCAGCCTAACGGACTTAGCGTACAATGAGCAGTTCTTC	CASSLTDLAYNEQFF
TRBJ2-1	TRBV5-1	TRBD2	few	TGCGCCAGCAGCTGGAGCGGGGGCTACAGTGAGCAGTTCTTC	CASSWSGGYSEQFF
TRBJ1-5	TRBV28	NA	NA	TGTGCCAGCAGGTCAGGGGTTAGCAATCAGCCCCAGCATTTT	CASRSGVSNQPQHF
TRBJ2-7	TRBV20-1	TRBD2	few	TGCAGTGCTAGAGGCGCTAGCGGGGGGCCGGAATTGGGGGCCGAGCAGTACTTC	CSARGASGGPELGAEQYF
TRBJ2-1	TRBV9	NA	few	TGTGCCAGCAGTGCCTTCGGTGCCGGGGGTAATGAGCAGTTCTTC	CASSAFGAGGNEQFF
TRBJ1-1	TRBV30	NA	NA	TGTGCCTGCAACATGAACACTGAAGCTTTCTTT	CACNMNTEAFF
TRBJ1-4	TRBV5-1	NA	NA	TGCGCCAGCAGCTTAGGCGGGACTCTGGAAGAAAAACTGTTTTTT	CASSLGGTLEEKLFF
TRBJ1-2	TRBV7-2	NA	few	TGTGCCAGCAGCTTTTCCGGGCCCGAAAGCTACACCTTC	CASSFSGPESYTF
TRBJ1-1	TRBV20-1	NA	NA	TGCAGTGCTAGTGACGCAGGGAACACTGAAGCTTTCTTT	CSASDAGNTEAFF
TRBJ2-3	TRBV5-5	NA	NA	TGTGCCAGCAGCTTGGTAGGGGCAAGTGATACGCAGTATTTT	CASSLVGASDTQYF
TRBJ2-1	TRBV10-3	TRBD2	few	TGTGCCATCAGTGAGCCCCTTTATAGCGGGAGCTCCTACAATGAGCAGTTCTTC	CAISEPLYSGSSYNEQFF
TRBJ2-5	TRBV25-1	TRBD1	few	TGTGCCAGCAGTGAATCAACAGGGGTAGAGACCCAGTACTTC	CASSESTGVETQYF
TRBJ2-4	TRBV25-1	NA	few	TGTGCCAGCAGTGAAGGGGTGGAGGTAGCCAAAAACATTCAGTACTTC	CASSEGVEVAKNIQYF